The 15 T cell receptor beta chains listed next were all sequenced from one sample in a study of blood T cell repertoires in COVID-19 (dated by TCRdb to about 2020). The protocol used for the library was the immunoSEQ multiplex PCR assay. This immuneACCESS table, as held by TCRdb, lists in-frame sequences with V and J called but not all clones. Of the missing ones, under half trace to an unresolved V gene in checked studies; the others have no known cause. The sample profile shows approximately 350,000 clones; about nine tenths of them were found once. Clones ranked in the top ten supply about 6.9% of the sample. The sequencing sample was made of peripheral blood. Receptor source: a woman aged 45-59 years with COVID-19, enrolled during active disease.

The gene calls are TRBV30 and TRBJ1-3; D remains unclear. Germline lookup yields CDR1 GTSNPN and CDR2 SVGIG (reference sequence). The V end lost 1 base, the J end lost 0 bases, and 10 bases lay between the germline ends. The CDR3 covers 15 residues. As DNA, the CDR3 is TGTGCCTGGAGTGACAGCAGCATCTCTGGAAACACCATATATTTT. Protein sequence: CAWSDSSISGNTIYF. Full variable domain (rest looked up from reference TRBV30 and TRBJ1-3): SQTIHQWPATLVQPVGSPLSLECTVEGTSNPNLYWYRQAAGRGLQLLFYSVGIGQISSEVPQNLSASRPQDRQFILSSKKLLLSDSGFYLCAWSDSSISGNTIYFGEGSWLTVV.

The chain is built from TRBV18 and TRBJ2-5; D may be TRBD1 (5 bases). The V end lost 3 bases, the J end lost 1 base, and 9 bases lay between the germline ends. The CDR3 spans 14 residues. Germline values: CDR1 KGHSH, CDR2 LQKENI. CDR3 nucleotides: TGTGCCAGCTCACCTAATACAGGCCAAGAGACCCAGTACTTC. This encodes CASSPNTGQETQYF.

The chain couples TRBV7-2 to TRBJ2-7; 10 positions agree with TRBD2. Germline CDR1 and CDR2: SGHTA and FQGNSA. The CDR3 loop spans 15 amino acids. V shed 3 bases, J shed 1 base, and the junction held 3 bases outside the gene matches. The CDR3 nucleotides are TGTGCCAGCAGCTTTCTAGCGGGAGCGTCCTACGAGCAGTACTTC. Its translation is CASSFLAGASYEQYF.

This clone was seen a few times. This rearrangement joins TRBV6-6 to TRBJ2-2; 9 bases are shared with TRBD2. The V gene's germline CDR1 is MNHNY and CDR2 SVGAGI (reference sequence). The CDR3 contains 16 residues. Losses at the gene ends were 4 bases for V and 0 bases for J; bases not matched to a gene: 3. CDR3 in amino acids: CASSLASGTNTGELFF. CDR3 nucleotides: TGTGCCAGCAGTTTAGCTAGCGGGACGAACACCGGGGAGCTGTTTTTT.

Points on this clone: The same CDR3 can be traced to other DNA sequences in this sample. The chain couples TRBV30 to TRBJ1-5; possible D gene TRBD1, 5 bases. CDR3 length equals 13 residues. Germline V gene sequence: CDR1 GTSNPN, CDR2 SVGIG (reference sequence). Deletions cut 5 bases from V and 7 bases from J, with 15 bases between. The CDR3 region is CAWSGGGNQPQHF. CDR3 DNA: TGTGCCTGGTCTGGGGGGGGAAACCAGCCCCAGCATTTT.

The genes are TRBV11-3 and TRBJ2-1, with TRBD2 identical over 8 bases. Unmatched junction bases numbered 3, after V lost 0 bases and J lost 5 bases. CDR3 size: 15 residues. Germline V CDR1 and CDR2: SGHNT, YENEEA. CDR3 DNA sequence: TGTGCCAGCAGCTTAGATACGGGGGGGAACAATGAGCAGTTCTTC. Its translation is CASSLDTGGNNEQFF.

The V and J genes are TRBV19 and TRBJ2-1, with 8 positions matching TRBD2. CDR1 LNHDA and CDR2 SQIVND come from the germline V gene (reference sequence). The trim removed 5 bases at V and 8 bases at J, leaving 5 bases unmatched. The length of the CDR3 is 13 residues. The CDR3 is CASSLREGDEQFF. The CDR3 DNA reads TGTGCCAGTAGTCTCCGGGAGGGTGATGAGCAGTTCTTC.

This clone was found a few times. The chain joins TRBV5-8 to TRBJ2-1; 9 bases are a match to TRBD2. After removal of 3 bases from V and 11 bases from J, the junction contained 12 bases not matched to a gene. CDR1 is SGHTS, CDR2 YDEGEE, per germline. The CDR3 length is 15 residues. CDR3 DNA: TGTGCCAGCAGCTGGAGGCTCGCGGGAGGGTTAAAGCAGTTCTTC. Protein sequence: CASSWRLAGGLKQFF. Full variable domain (missing parts from reference TRBV5-8 and TRBJ2-1): EAGVTQSPTHLIKTRGQQATLRCSPISGHTSVYWYQQALGLGLQFLLWYDEGEERNRGNFPPRFSGRQFPNYSSELNVNALELEDSALYLCASSWRLAGGLKQFFGPGTRLTVL.

This clone appeared once. The V and J genes are TRBV28 and TRBJ1-2; D is perhaps TRBD1 (5 bases). V dropped 7 bases and J dropped 4 bases, with 10 bases sitting between them. This CDR3 has 12 amino acids. Germline CDR1 reads MDHEN; CDR2 reads SYDVKM. CDR3 nucleotide sequence: TGTGCCAGCACCTGGGGCATCTATGGCTACACCTTC. Translated, it gives CASTWGIYGYTF.

This chain joins TRBV11-2 and TRBJ1-3; 9 bases fit TRBD1. There are 16 residues in the CDR3. V was pared by 3 bases and J by 6 bases, with 9 bases of the junction left unmatched. The germline V gene encodes CDR1 SGHAT and CDR2 FQNNGV. This CDR3 is CASSLRSGQGTNTIYF. The CDR3 coding sequence is TGTGCCAGCAGCTTGCGTTCGGGACAGGGAACAAACACCATATATTTT.

This clone appeared once. The rearrangement uses TRBV19 and TRBJ1-1; a weak D match, TRBD1 (5 bases). Germline-derived CDR1 and CDR2 are LNHDA and SQIVND (reference sequence). This CDR3 contains 12 residues. The germline V and J ends were trimmed by 8 bases and 8 bases, with 15 bases remaining between them. CDR3 sequence (DNA): TGTGCCAGTGATGTGGGGGGAACCGAAGCTTTCTTT. Translation gives CASDVGGTEAFF. Using reference TRBV19 and TRBJ1-1 for the parts outside the CDR3, the full variable domain is DGGITQSPKYLFRKEGQNVTLSCEQNLNHDAMYWYRQDPGQGLRLIYYSQIVNDFQKGDIAEGYSVSREKKESFPLTVTSAQKNPTAFYLCASDVGGTEAFFGQGTRLTVV.

This rearrangement joins TRBV3-1 (or the pseudogene TRBV3-2) to TRBJ2-1, with TRBD2 matching over 11 bases. The CDR3 runs 15 residues. Unmatched junction bases numbered 3, after V lost 2 bases and J lost 6 bases. Germline V lookup: CDR1 LGHDT, CDR2 YNNKEL (reference sequence). The CDR3 spells CASSQIAGGFNEQFF. In DNA, the CDR3 is TGTGCCAGCAGCCAAATAGCGGGAGGGTTCAATGAGCAGTTCTTC.

This chain joins TRBV6-1 and TRBJ2-3; the D gene is possibly TRBD2 (5 bases). CDR1 MNHNS and CDR2 SASEGT come from the germline V gene. CDR3 size: 16 residues. The V end was cut by 2 bases, the J end by 3 bases, with 15 bases between. The CDR3: CASSETSGGWTDTQYF. Here the CDR3 DNA reads TGTGCCAGCAGTGAAACCAGCGGCGGGTGGACAGATACGCAGTATTTT.

The chain joins TRBV19 to TRBJ2-3; TRBD2 aligns across 13 bases. This CDR3 spans 16 amino acids. Germline V gene data show CDR1 as LNHDA and CDR2 as SQIVND (reference sequence). The ends lost 5 bases at V and 4 bases at J; junction bases unmatched: 6. The CDR3 DNA sequence: TGTGCCAGTAGTTCCCGGACTAGCGGGAGCGCAGATACGCAGTATTTT. Amino acids: CASSSRTSGSADTQYF.

V gene TRBV7-6 combines with J gene TRBJ1-6; maybe TRBD1 (6 bases). Germline V gene data show CDR1 as SGHVS and CDR2 as FNYEAQ. Trimming shortened V by 1 base and J by 6 bases, and 10 bases separated the two germline ends. The CDR3 totals 15 residues. Here the CDR3 reads CASSLGTDFNSPLHF. CDR3 nucleotide sequence: TGTGCCAGCAGCTTAGGGACAGACTTTAATTCACCCCTCCACTTT.